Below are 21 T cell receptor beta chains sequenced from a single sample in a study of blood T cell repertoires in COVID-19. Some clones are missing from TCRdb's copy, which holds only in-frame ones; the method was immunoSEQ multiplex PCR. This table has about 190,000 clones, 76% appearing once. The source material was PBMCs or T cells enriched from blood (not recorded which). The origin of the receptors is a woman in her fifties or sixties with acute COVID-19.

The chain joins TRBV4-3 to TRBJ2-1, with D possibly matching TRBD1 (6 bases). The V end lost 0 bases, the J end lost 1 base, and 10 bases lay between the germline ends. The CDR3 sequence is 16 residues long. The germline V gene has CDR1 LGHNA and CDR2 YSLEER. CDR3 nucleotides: TGCGCCAGCAGCCAAGATGGCCAGGGGTCCTACAATGAGCAGTTCTTC. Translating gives CASSQDGQGSYNEQFF.

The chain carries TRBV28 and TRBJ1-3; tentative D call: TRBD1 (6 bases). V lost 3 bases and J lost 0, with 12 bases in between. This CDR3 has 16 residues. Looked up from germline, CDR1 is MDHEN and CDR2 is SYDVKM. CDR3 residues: CASSFLTGDSGNTIYF. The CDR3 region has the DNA TGTGCCAGCAGTTTCCTGACAGGCGACTCTGGAAACACCATATATTTT.

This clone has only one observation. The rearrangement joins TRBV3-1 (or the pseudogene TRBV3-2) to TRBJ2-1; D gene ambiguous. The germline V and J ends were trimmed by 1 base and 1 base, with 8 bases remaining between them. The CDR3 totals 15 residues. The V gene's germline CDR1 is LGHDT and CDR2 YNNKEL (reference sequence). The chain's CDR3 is CASSQVGLSYNEQFF. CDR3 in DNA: TGTGCCAGCAGCCAAGTTGGTCTATCCTACAATGAGCAGTTCTTC.

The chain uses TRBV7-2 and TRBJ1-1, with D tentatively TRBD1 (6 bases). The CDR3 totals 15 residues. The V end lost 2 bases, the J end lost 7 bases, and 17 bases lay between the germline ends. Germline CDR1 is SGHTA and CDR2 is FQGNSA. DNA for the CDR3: TGTGCCAGCAGCTTAATGGTTGGGGGACATAATGAAGCTTTCTTT. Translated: CASSLMVGGHNEAFF.

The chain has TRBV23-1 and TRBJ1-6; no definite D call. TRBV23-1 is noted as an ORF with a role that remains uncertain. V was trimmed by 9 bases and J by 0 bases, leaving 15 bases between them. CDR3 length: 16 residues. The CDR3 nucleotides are TGCGCCAGTCCCGCGCACCTAAGCTCCTATAATTCACCCCTCCACTTT. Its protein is CASPAHLSSYNSPLHF.

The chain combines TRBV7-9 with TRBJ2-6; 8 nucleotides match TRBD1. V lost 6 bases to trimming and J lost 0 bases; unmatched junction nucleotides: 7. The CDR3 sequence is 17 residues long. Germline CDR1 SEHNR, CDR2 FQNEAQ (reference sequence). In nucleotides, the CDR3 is TGTGCCAGCAGGCCCGGGACAGGCCCCTCTGGGGCCAACGTCCTGACTTTC. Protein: CASRPGTGPSGANVLTF.

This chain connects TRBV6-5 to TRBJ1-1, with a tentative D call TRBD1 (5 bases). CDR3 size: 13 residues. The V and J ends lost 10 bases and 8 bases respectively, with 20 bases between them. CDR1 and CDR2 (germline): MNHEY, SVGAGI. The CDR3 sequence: CATTPPTGSEAFF. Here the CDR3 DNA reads TGTGCCACCACACCCCCCACAGGCAGCGAAGCTTTCTTT.

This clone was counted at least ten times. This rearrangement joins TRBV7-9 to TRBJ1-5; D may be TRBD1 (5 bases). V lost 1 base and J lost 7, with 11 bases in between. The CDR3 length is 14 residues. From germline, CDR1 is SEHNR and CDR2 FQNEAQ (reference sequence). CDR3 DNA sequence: TGTGCCAGCAGCTTAGGGGGGGAAGAACAGCCCCAGCATTTT. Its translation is CASSLGGEEQPQHF.

The CDR3 here is CASSARTANSPLHF. The CDR3 DNA reads TGTGCCAGCAGCGCGAGGACAGCAAATTCACCCCTCCACTTT. V and J are TRBV4-2 and TRBJ1-6; D may be TRBD1 (6 bases). V was clipped by 5 bases and J by 7 bases, with 12 bases between them. This CDR3 contains 14 residues. Germline-derived CDR1 and CDR2 are LGHNA and YNFKEQ.

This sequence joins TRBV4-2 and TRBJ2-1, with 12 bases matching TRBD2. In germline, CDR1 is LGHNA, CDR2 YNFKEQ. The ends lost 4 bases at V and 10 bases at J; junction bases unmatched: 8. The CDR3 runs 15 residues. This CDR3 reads CASSPRTSGDLEQFF. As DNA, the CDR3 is TGTGCCAGCAGCCCTCGGACTAGCGGGGATCTCGAGCAGTTCTTC.

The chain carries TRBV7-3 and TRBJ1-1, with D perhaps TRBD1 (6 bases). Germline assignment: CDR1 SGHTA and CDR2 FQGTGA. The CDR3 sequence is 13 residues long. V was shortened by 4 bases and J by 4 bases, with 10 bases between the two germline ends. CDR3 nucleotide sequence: TGTGCCAGCAGCTCGACAGGTTTCACTGAAGCTTTCTTT. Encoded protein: CASSSTGFTEAFF.

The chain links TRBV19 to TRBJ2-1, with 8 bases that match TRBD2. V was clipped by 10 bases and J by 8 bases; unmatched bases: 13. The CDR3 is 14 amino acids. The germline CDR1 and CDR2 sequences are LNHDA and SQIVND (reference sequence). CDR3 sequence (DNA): TGTGCCACCCGGGAGGGGGGGGGCCCCGATGAGCAGTTCTTC. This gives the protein CATREGGGPDEQFF.

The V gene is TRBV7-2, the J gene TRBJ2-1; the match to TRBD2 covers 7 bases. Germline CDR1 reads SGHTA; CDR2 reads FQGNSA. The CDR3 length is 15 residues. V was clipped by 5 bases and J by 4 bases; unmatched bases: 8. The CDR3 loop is CASSPRWGGYNEQFF. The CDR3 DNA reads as TGTGCCAGCAGCCCCCGGTGGGGGGGATACAATGAGCAGTTCTTC.

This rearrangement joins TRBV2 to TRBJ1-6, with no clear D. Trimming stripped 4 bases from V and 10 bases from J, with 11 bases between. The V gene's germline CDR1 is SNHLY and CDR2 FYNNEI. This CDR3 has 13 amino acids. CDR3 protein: CASSVELRSPLHF. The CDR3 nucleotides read TGTGCCAGCAGTGTGGAGTTGAGGTCACCCCTCCACTTT.

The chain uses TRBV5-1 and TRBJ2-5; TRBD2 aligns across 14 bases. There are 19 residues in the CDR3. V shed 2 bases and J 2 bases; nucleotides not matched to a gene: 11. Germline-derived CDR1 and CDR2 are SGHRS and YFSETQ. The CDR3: CASSFRSGGLAGAQETQYF. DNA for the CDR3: TGCGCCAGCAGCTTCCGTTCGGGGGGACTAGCGGGGGCTCAAGAGACCCAGTACTTC.

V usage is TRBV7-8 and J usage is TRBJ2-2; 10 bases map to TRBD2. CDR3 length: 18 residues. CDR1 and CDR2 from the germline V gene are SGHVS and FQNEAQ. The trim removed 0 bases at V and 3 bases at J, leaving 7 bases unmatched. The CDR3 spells CASSLAPSGGHYTGELFF. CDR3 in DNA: TGTGCCAGCAGCTTAGCTCCTAGCGGGGGACATTACACCGGGGAGCTGTTTTTT.

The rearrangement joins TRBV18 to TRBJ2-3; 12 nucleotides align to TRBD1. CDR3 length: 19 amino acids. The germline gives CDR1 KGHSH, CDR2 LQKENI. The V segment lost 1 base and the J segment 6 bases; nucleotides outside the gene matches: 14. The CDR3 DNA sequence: TGTGCCAGCTCACCACGTGGCGGGACAGGGGGCGTTTTTGTGGATACGCAGTATTTT. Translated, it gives CASSPRGGTGGVFVDTQYF. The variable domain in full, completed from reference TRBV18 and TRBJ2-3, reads NAGVMQNPRHLVRRRGQEARLRCSPMKGHSHVYWYRQLPEEGLKFMVYLQKENIIDESGMPKERFSAEFPKEGPSILRIQQVVRGDSAAYFCASSPRGGTGGVFVDTQYFGPGTRLTVL.

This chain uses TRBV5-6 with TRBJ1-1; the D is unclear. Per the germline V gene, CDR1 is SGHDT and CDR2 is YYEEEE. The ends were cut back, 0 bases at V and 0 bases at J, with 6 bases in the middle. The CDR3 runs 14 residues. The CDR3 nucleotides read TGTGCCAGCAGCTTGGTAGTGTTGAACACTGAAGCTTTCTTT. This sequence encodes CASSLVVLNTEAFF.

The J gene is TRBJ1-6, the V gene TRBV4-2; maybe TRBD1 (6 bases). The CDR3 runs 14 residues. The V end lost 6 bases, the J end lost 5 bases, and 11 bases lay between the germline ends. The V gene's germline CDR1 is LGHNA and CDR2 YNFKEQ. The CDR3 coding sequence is TGTGCCAGCAGTGTTAACAGGGATAATTCACCCCTCCACTTT. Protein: CASSVNRDNSPLHF.

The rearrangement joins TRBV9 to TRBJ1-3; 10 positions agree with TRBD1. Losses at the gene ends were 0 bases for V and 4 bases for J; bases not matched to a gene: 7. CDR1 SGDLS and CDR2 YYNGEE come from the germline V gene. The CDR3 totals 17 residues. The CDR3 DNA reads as TGTGCCAGCAGCGTAGCGGGACAGGGGTTGCTCGGAAACACCATATATTTT. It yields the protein CASSVAGQGLLGNTIYF.

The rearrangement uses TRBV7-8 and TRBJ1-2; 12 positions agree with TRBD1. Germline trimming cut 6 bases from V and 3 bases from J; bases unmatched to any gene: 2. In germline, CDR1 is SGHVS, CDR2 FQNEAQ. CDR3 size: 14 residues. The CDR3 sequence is CASRGQGADYGYTF. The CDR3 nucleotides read TGTGCCAGCAGGGGACAGGGGGCAGACTATGGCTACACCTTC.